A single sample is the source of the 11 T cell receptor beta chains below, sequenced in a study of regulatory T cells in long-lasting Graves disease. Researchers made TCR beta libraries by using iRepertoire HTBI primers and running Arm-PCR on CDR3 regions. One entry per CDR3 protein, called by TCRdb with MiXCR from the multiplex PCR reads. The top ten clones hold about 11% of a sample with some 600,000 distinct CDR3 sequences, about 16% of them seen once. Time point denoted: newly diagnosed GD, antithyroid drugs for less than 3 months. From RNA extracted from PBMCs, the TCR library was made. In addition, the sample was reused for a study of T cells in Graves' hyperthyroidism and ophthalmopathy.

The sample was peripheral blood mononuclear cells (PBMCs), taken at new diagnosis, from a patient treated with antithyroid drugs. These receptors were collected from a man in his late teens or twenties with Graves disease.

This clonotype was found many times. The chain combines TRBV11-2 with TRBJ2-7, with 7 bases fitting TRBD2. V lost 4 bases to trimming and J lost 7 bases; unmatched junction nucleotides: 7. CDR1 SGHAT and CDR2 FQNNGV come from the germline V gene. The CDR3 runs to 13 residues. CDR3 nucleotide sequence: TGTGCCAGCAGCTCCGGAGGCGGGGGAGAGCAGTACTTC. This translates into CASSSGGGGEQYF.

This chain connects TRBV12-3 or TRBV12-4 to TRBJ1-5, with a possible D match to TRBD1 (6 bases). V was shortened by 1 base and J by 2 bases, with 21 bases between the two germline ends. This CDR3 has 19 residues. Here the CDR3 reads CASSLVFGRTDLGNQPQHF. CDR3 nucleotide sequence: TGTGCCAGCAGTTTAGTCTTCGGAAGGACAGACCTGGGCAATCAGCCCCAGCATTTT.

The chain links TRBV11-2 to TRBJ2-2; 9 nucleotides line up with TRBD2. The CDR3 has 16 amino acids. V shed 3 bases, J shed 3 bases, and the junction held 5 bases outside the gene matches. In germline, CDR1 is SGHAT, CDR2 FQNNGV. For the CDR3, the DNA is TGTGCCAGCAGCTTGGGAGGCGGGAGGGACACCGGGGAGCTGTTTTTT. Its protein product is CASSLGGGRDTGELFF.

V usage is TRBV28 and J usage is TRBJ1-4; 9 bases line up with TRBD1. CDR1 and CDR2 (germline): MDHEN, SYDVKM. The V segment lost 5 bases and the J segment 8 bases; nucleotides outside the gene matches: 12. The CDR3 is made up of 16 amino acids. DNA for the CDR3: TGTGCCAGCAGTGATCCCCCGGGACAGGGTCGAGAAAAACTGTTTTTT. It specifies CASSDPPGQGREKLFF.

This clonotype has more than one count but fewer than ten. The chain employs TRBV15 and TRBJ1-2, with 7 bases matching TRBD1. Germline CDR1 and CDR2: LNHNV and YYDKDF (reference sequence). V shed 1 base and J 6 bases; nucleotides not matched to a gene: 11. This CDR3 region has 16 residues. The CDR3 spells CATSRAPGQSMDGYTF. The DNA of the CDR3 is TGTGCCACCAGCAGAGCCCCGGGACAGTCAATGGATGGCTACACCTTC.

This clonotype turned up a few times. The chain recombines TRBV7-4 with TRBJ2-7; TRBD2 aligns across 10 bases. Germline loops: CDR1 SGHVT, CDR2 SQSDAQ. The CDR3 has 17 residues. After removal of 5 bases from V and 1 base from J, the junction contained 11 bases not matched to a gene. The CDR3 loop is CASSATLAGAASYEQYF. CDR3 in DNA: TGTGCCAGCAGCGCAACCCTAGCGGGAGCTGCGTCCTACGAGCAGTACTTC. The full variable domain, its missing parts supplied by reference TRBV7-4 and TRBJ2-7, is GAGVSQSPRYKVAKRGRDVALRCDSISGHVTLYWYRQTLGQGSEVLTYSQSDAQRDKSGRPSGRFSAERPERSVSTLKIQRTEQGDSAVYLCASSATLAGAASYEQYFGPGTRLTVT.

This clonotype showed up just a few times. The chain employs TRBV14 and TRBJ2-7; 10 bases match TRBD2. Germline V CDR1 and CDR2: SGHDN, FVKESK. V dropped 3 bases and J dropped 4; count of bases not matched to a gene: 6. The CDR3 has 15 amino acids. In nucleotides, the CDR3 is TGTGCCAGCAGCCAGGCCCGACTAGCGGGTTACGAGCAGTACTTC. Translating gives CASSQARLAGYEQYF.

Comments on this clonotype: This clone may be a read error of a much larger clone one base away. The chain couples TRBV3-1 to TRBJ2-3; D gene unclear. The CDR3 has 14 amino acids. Germline V gene sequence: CDR1 LGHDT, CDR2 YNNKEL (reference sequence). The CDR3 DNA follows: TGTGCCAGCACCCAATTAGCCTCCGAAGATACGCAGTATTTT. Protein sequence: CASTQLASEDTQYF.

This clonotype was seen at least ten times. The chain carries TRBV30 and TRBJ1-5; D may be TRBD1 (5 bases). This CDR3 contains 16 residues. Germline V gene data show CDR1 as GTSNPN and CDR2 as SVGIG (reference sequence). V dropped 3 bases and J dropped 2 bases, with 17 bases sitting between them. CDR3 nucleotides: TGTGCCTGGAGCGGGGAGGCGGGGCCGGGCAATCAGCCCCAGCATTTT. Translation: CAWSGEAGPGNQPQHF.

In its sample, this clonotype was seen many times. The J gene is TRBJ1-1, the V gene TRBV29-1; possibly TRBD1 for D (5 bases). V lost 7 bases, J lost 0 bases, and 18 bases lay in between. Germline CDR1 and CDR2: SQVTM and ANQGSEA. The CDR3 spans 15 residues. CDR3 region: CSAAPGWGMNTEAFF. CDR3 coding DNA: TGCAGCGCCGCTCCAGGGTGGGGTATGAACACTGAAGCTTTCTTT.

The rearrangement uses TRBV5-6 and TRBJ2-1; D is unclear. The V and J ends lost 0 bases and 6 bases respectively, with 13 bases between them. This CDR3 is built from 15 residues. Germline assignment: CDR1 SGHDT and CDR2 YYEEEE. CDR3 DNA: TGTGCCAGCAGCTTGGCAGTAAAGGCTCCCAATGAGCAGTTCTTC. This sequence encodes CASSLAVKAPNEQFF. Full variable domain (outside the CDR3, taken from reference TRBV5-6 and TRBJ2-1): DAGVTQSPTHLIKTRGQQVTLRCSPKSGHDTVSWYQQALGQGPQFIFQYYEEEERQRGNFPDRFSGHQFPNYSSELNVNALLLGDSALYLCASSLAVKAPNEQFFGPGTRLTVL.